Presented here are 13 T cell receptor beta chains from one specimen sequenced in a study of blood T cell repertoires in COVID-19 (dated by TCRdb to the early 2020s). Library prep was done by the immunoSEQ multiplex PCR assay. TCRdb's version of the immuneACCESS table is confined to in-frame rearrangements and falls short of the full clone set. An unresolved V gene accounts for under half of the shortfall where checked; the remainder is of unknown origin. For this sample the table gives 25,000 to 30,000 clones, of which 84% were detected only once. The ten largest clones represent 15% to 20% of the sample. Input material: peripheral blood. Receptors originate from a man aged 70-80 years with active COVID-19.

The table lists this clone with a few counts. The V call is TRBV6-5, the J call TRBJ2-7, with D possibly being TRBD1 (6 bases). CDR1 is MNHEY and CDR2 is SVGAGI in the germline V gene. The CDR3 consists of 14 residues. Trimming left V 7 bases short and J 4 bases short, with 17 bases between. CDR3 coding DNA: TGTGCCAGCACCGTCCCCTTACAGGGTTACGAGCAGTACTTC. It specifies CASTVPLQGYEQYF.

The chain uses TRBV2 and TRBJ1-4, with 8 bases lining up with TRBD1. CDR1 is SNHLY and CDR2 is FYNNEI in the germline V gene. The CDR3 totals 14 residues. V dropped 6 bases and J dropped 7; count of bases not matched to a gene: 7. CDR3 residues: CASRSGTGREKLFF. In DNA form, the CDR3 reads TGTGCCAGCAGGTCCGGGACAGGCCGTGAAAAACTGTTTTTT.

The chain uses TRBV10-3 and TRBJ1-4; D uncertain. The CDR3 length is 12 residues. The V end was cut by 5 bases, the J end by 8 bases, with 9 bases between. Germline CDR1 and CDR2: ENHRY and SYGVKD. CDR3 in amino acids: CAISPTGEKLFF. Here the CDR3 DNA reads TGTGCCATCAGTCCCACGGGGGAAAAACTGTTTTTT.

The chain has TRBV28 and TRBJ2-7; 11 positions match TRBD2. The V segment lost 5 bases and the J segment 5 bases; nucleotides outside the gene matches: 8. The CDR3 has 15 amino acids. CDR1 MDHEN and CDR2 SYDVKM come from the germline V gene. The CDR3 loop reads CASSTRLAGMDEQYF. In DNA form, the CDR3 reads TGTGCCAGCAGTACCCGACTAGCGGGGATGGACGAGCAGTACTTC.

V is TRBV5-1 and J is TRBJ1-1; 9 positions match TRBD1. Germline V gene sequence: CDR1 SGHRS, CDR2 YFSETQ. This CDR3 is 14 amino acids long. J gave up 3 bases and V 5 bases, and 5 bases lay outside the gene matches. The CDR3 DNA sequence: TGCGCCAGCAGTGGACAGGGGTCGGACACTGAAGCTTTCTTT. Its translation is CASSGQGSDTEAFF. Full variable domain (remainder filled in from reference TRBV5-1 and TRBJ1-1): KAGVTQTPRYLIKTRGQQVTLSCSPISGHRSVSWYQQTPGQGLQFLFEYFSETQRNKGNFPGRFSGRQFSNSRSEMNVSTLELGDSALYLCASSGQGSDTEAFFGQGTRLTVV.

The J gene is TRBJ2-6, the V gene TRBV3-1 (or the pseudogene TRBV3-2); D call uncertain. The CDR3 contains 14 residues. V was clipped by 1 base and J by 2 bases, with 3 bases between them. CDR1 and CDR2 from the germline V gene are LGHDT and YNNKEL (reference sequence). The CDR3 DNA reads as TGTGCCAGCAGCCAAGCTACTGGGGCCAACGTCCTGACTTTC. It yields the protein CASSQATGANVLTF.

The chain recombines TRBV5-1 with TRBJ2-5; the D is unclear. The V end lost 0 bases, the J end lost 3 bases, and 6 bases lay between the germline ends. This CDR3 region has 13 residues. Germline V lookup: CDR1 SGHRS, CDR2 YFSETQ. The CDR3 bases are TGCGCCAGCAGCTTGGGGGCGAAAGAGACCCAGTACTTC. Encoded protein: CASSLGAKETQYF.

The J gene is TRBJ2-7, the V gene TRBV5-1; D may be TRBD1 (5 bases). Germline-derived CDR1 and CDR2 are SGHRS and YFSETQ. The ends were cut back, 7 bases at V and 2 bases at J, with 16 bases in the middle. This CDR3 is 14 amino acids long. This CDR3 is CASREAGPAYEQYF. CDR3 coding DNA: TGCGCCAGCCGAGAGGCAGGGCCCGCCTACGAGCAGTACTTC.

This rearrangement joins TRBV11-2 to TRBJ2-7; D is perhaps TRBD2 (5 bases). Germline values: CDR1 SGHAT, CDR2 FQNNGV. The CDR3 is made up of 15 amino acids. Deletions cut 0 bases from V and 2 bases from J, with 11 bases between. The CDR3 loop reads CASSLEVGVAYEQYF. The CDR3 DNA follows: TGTGCCAGCAGCTTAGAGGTCGGGGTTGCCTACGAGCAGTACTTC.

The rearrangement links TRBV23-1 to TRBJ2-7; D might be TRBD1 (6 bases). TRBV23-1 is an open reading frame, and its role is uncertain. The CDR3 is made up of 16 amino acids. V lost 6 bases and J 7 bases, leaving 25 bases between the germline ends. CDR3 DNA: TGCGCCAGCAGCCGAAGGAAGGGAATCCCAGGGGATGAGCAGTACTTC. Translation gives CASSRRKGIPGDEQYF.

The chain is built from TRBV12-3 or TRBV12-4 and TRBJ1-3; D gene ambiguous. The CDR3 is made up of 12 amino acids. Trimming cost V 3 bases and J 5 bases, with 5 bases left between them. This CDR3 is CASSFPRNTIYF. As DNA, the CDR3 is TGTGCCAGCAGTTTCCCTCGAAACACCATATATTTT.

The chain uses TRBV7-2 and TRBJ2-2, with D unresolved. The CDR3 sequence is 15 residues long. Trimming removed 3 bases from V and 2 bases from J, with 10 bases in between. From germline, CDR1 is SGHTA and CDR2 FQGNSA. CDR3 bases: TGTGCCAGCAGCTTCCCCGGGTTTAACACCGGGGAGCTGTTTTTT. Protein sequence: CASSFPGFNTGELFF.

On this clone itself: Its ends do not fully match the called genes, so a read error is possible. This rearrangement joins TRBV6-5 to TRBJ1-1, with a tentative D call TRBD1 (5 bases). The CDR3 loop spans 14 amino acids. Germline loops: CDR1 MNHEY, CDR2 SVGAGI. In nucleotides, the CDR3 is TGTGCCAGCAGTTACTCACCCAACAGGCCCACCCTTGTCTTT. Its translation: CASSYSPNRPTLVF.